The 19 T cell receptor beta chains listed next were all sequenced from one sample in a study of human T cells and chemical hapten exposure. Regarding time point: patch test 1, 2 weeks after DPC sensitization. Noted treatment: therapeutic diphenylcyclopropenone sensitization with weekly scalp DPC. TCRdb re-called the RACE reads with MiXCR, one entry per CDR3 protein. The sample consists of around 52,000 distinct CDR3 sequences, over 7.5% of them appearing once. The starting material was whole blood, obtained in connection with sensitization to the hapten diphenylcyclopropenone (DPC). These receptors originate from a woman aged 40 to 50 with alopecia areata. Some clones in this sample may be carry-over from other donors' samples.

This clonotype occurred a few times. The chain recombines TRBV6-2 or TRBV6-3 with TRBJ2-5, with unresolved D. Germline V gene data show CDR1 as MNHEY and CDR2 as SVGEGT. V lost 6 bases and J lost 4, with 21 bases in between. CDR3 size: 16 residues. The CDR3 loop reads CASRPEEGWTAETQYF. DNA of the CDR3: TGTGCCAGCAGACCCGAAGAAGGGTGGACGGCAGAGACCCAGTACTTC.

This clonotype was seen ten or more times. V is TRBV5-5 and J is TRBJ2-3; D not certain. Deletions cut 1 base from V and 6 bases from J, with 9 bases between. Germline V lookup: CDR1 SGHKS, CDR2 YYEKEE (reference sequence). The CDR3 contains 13 residues. This CDR3 is CASSLWSGDTQYF. The CDR3 DNA reads TGTGCCAGCAGCTTGTGGTCCGGGGATACGCAGTATTTT.

This chain links TRBV4-3 with TRBJ2-3, with 13 bases aligning to TRBD2. Germline V gene lookup returns CDR1 LGHNA and CDR2 YSLEER. The ends lost 1 base at V and 2 bases at J; junction bases unmatched: 6. The CDR3 length is 18 residues. In DNA form, the CDR3 reads TGCGCCAGCAGCCAAGCCCGACTAGCGGGGGGTCTCACAGATACGCAGTATTTT. Protein: CASSQARLAGGLTDTQYF.

This clonotype was seen more than once but under ten times. The chain carries TRBV10-3 and TRBJ2-7, with 7 bases matching TRBD1. This CDR3 is built from 14 residues. After removal of 6 bases from V and 1 base from J, the junction contained 6 bases not matched to a gene. Germline V gives CDR1 ENHRY, CDR2 SYGVKD. The DNA of the CDR3 is TGTGCCATCAGGAAGACAGGGTCGTCCTACGAGCAGTACTTC. This encodes CAIRKTGSSYEQYF.

The J gene is TRBJ2-2, the V gene TRBV2; tentatively, D is TRBD1 or TRBD2 (5 bases each). V lost 4 bases and J lost 7, with 22 bases in between. Germline lookup yields CDR1 SNHLY and CDR2 FYNNEI. The CDR3 runs to 17 residues. CDR3 DNA: TGTGCCAGCAGTGGAGCCGGGACGAACTCTAGGGGCGGGGAGCTGTTTTTT. Protein sequence: CASSGAGTNSRGGELFF.

A few counts support this clonotype. The rearrangement links TRBV12-3 or TRBV12-4 to TRBJ2-1, with 8 bases aligning to TRBD1. Germline trimming cut 6 bases from V and 8 bases from J; bases unmatched to any gene: 9. The CDR3 contains 14 residues. CDR3 residues: CASSRTGWEDEQFF. The CDR3 nucleotides read TGTGCCAGCAGCCGGACAGGGTGGGAAGATGAGCAGTTCTTC.

This clonotype showed up many times. The V and J genes are TRBV18 and TRBJ1-6, with D tentatively TRBD1 (6 bases). Trimming removed 0 bases at V and 8 bases at J, with 11 bases between. Germline loops: CDR1 KGHSH, CDR2 LQKENI. This CDR3 is built from 15 residues. CDR3 bases: TGTGCCAGCTCACCACCGTCCAGGGGTTATTCACCCCTCCACTTT. It is translated as CASSPPSRGYSPLHF. The whole variable domain, remainder taken from reference TRBV18 and TRBJ1-6, is NAGVMQNPRHLVRRRGQEARLRCSPMKGHSHVYWYRQLPEEGLKFMVYLQKENIIDESGMPKERFSAEFPKEGPSILRIQQVVRGDSAAYFCASSPPSRGYSPLHFGNGTRLTVT.

This clonotype was counted ten times or more. The gene calls are TRBV20-1 and TRBJ2-7; 9 positions match TRBD1. Germline CDR1 is DFQATT and CDR2 is SNEGSKA (reference sequence). V was pared by 6 bases and J by 6 bases, with 15 bases of the junction left unmatched. The CDR3 covers 15 residues. The CDR3 loop reads CSASDPGQGSSEQYF. CDR3 bases: TGCAGTGCCTCCGACCCGGGACAGGGCTCATCCGAGCAGTACTTC.

The chain uses TRBV23-1 and TRBJ2-5; D tentatively reads TRBD1 or TRBD2 (7 bases each). TRBV23-1 is known as an ORF, though its function is uncertain. Trimming removed 7 bases at V and 5 bases at J, with 20 bases between. The CDR3 spans 15 residues. The CDR3 DNA reads as TGCGCCAGCACCCCCGTGACAGGGAGGGTGGAGACCCAGTACTTC. Its protein is CASTPVTGRVETQYF.

This chain connects TRBV4-3 to TRBJ1-1; TRBD1 aligns across 7 bases. Germline assignment: CDR1 LGHNA and CDR2 YSLEER. CDR3 length equals 13 residues. After removal of 1 base from V and 7 bases from J, the junction contained 3 bases not matched to a gene. In nucleotides, the CDR3 is TGCGCCAGCAGCCAAGCACAGGGGTTTGAAGCTTTCTTT. It yields the protein CASSQAQGFEAFF.

At least ten counts were recorded for this clonotype. The CDR3 region has the DNA TGTGCCAGCAGCCAAGGGTATTGGGCCGATAATTCACCCCTCCACTTT. This sequence encodes CASSQGYWADNSPLHF. The chain joins TRBV3-1 to TRBJ1-6; D is unresolved. The CDR3 runs to 16 residues. CDR1 is LGHDT and CDR2 is YNNKEL in the germline V gene (reference sequence). With 1 base removed from V and 5 bases from J, the gap between germline ends came to 12 bases. The full variable domain, completed using reference TRBV3-1 and TRBJ1-6, is DTAVSQTPKYLVTQMGNDKSIKCEQNLGHDTMYWYKQDSKKFLKIMFSYNNKELIINETVPNRFSPKSPDKAHLNLHINSLELGDSAVYFCASSQGYWADNSPLHFGNGTRLTVT.

Ten or more counts support this clonotype. The J gene is TRBJ1-3, the V gene TRBV7-9; 9 nucleotides match TRBD1. The germline V gene encodes CDR1 SEHNR and CDR2 FQNEAQ (reference sequence). This CDR3 spans 14 amino acids. The CDR3 nucleotides read TGTGTTTCGTCCCGGGACAGGGTTGGAAACACCATATATTTT. This gives the protein CVSSRDRVGNTIYF.

This clonotype was counted only a few times. J is TRBJ2-7 and V is TRBV29-1, with TRBD1 matching 7 bases. The CDR3 spans 13 residues. Trimming cost V 4 bases and J 2 bases; bases outside gene matches: 5. Germline CDR1 reads SQVTM; CDR2 reads ANQGSEA. The CDR3 DNA is TGCAGCGTTGCGGGACAGAGTCCCTACGAGCAGTACTTC. It yields the protein CSVAGQSPYEQYF.

In this sample, this clonotype turned up many times. Mismatch with germline at one junction end may stem from a read error. The V call is TRBV2, the J call TRBJ1-6, with D possibly being TRBD1 (5 bases). This CDR3 spans 15 amino acids. The V gene's germline CDR1 is SNHLY and CDR2 FYNNEI. In DNA, the CDR3 is TGTGCCAGCACTGAAGAGGGACCGCGAAATTCACCCCTCCACTTT. Translated, it gives CASTEEGPRNSPLHF.

This clonotype was observed a few times. The rearrangement joins TRBV30 to TRBJ1-2; no clear D. Looked up from germline, CDR1 is GTSNPN and CDR2 is SVGIG (reference sequence). V dropped 1 base and J dropped 4 bases, with 7 bases sitting between them. The CDR3 runs 12 residues. The CDR3 protein is CAWSGDSYGYTF. As DNA, the CDR3 is TGTGCCTGGAGTGGGGATTCCTATGGCTACACCTTC.

This clonotype was counted many times. The chain links TRBV5-1 to TRBJ2-2; 10 bases map to TRBD1. Per the germline V gene, CDR1 is SGHRS and CDR2 is YFSETQ. This CDR3 contains 17 residues. J lost 4 bases, V lost 4 bases, and 10 bases had no gene match. The CDR3: CASSIVTGGIGTGELFF. The CDR3 DNA is TGCGCCAGCAGCATTGTGACAGGGGGCATCGGCACCGGGGAGCTGTTTTTT.

This clonotype was counted many times. The rearrangement uses TRBV12-3 or TRBV12-4 and TRBJ1-1; no reliable D call. Trimming removed 0 bases at V and 6 bases at J, with 8 bases between. The CDR3 consists of 13 residues. Here the CDR3 reads CASSLALNPEAFF. The DNA of the CDR3 is TGTGCCAGCAGTTTAGCGCTTAACCCTGAAGCTTTCTTT.

This clonotype was observed many times. The chain combines TRBV11-2 with TRBJ2-5; 7 bases map to TRBD1. Losses at the gene ends were 4 bases for V and 0 bases for J; bases not matched to a gene: 5. This CDR3 comprises 15 residues. Germline V gene lookup returns CDR1 SGHAT and CDR2 FQNNGV. CDR3 in amino acids: CASSSWGTDQETQYF. DNA for the CDR3: TGTGCCAGCAGCTCCTGGGGGACAGACCAAGAGACCCAGTACTTC. Filled out from reference TRBV11-2 and TRBJ2-5, the complete variable domain reads EAGVAQSPRYKIIEKRQSVAFWCNPISGHATLYWYQQILGQGPKLLIQFQNNGVVDDSQLPKDRFSAERLKGVDSTLKIQPAKLEDSAVYLCASSSWGTDQETQYFGPGTRLLVL.

This clonotype was seen a few times. The chain uses TRBV7-9 and TRBJ2-1; D call uncertain. The CDR3 contains 12 residues. Germline lookup yields CDR1 SEHNR and CDR2 FQNEAQ (reference sequence). The ends were cut back, 2 bases at V and 9 bases at J, with 8 bases in the middle. DNA for the CDR3: TGTGCCAGCAGCTTACCGGTCGGTGAGCAGTTCTTC. As protein: CASSLPVGEQFF.